A single TCR beta chain is shown here with its context. This sample is part of a study of T-cell reconstitution after alpha-beta-depleted transplantation in children. Preparation of the TCRbeta library was carried out with unique molecular identifiers. TCRdb redid the calling of the PCR reads with MiXCR, one entry per CDR3 protein. The data show roughly 610,000 distinct CDR3 sequences, with about 11% seen just once and around 4% held by the top ten. This receptor was obtained from a human donor who donated a stem cell graft to a child with acute myeloid leukemia. Source: PBMCs from the stem cell graft donor, taken from the stem cell graft.

The CDR3 loop is CSARGGDTGNTIYF. The CDR3 DNA sequence: TGCAGTGCTAGAGGGGGGGACACCGGAAACACCATATATTTT. The chain has TRBV20-1 and TRBJ1-3, with D perhaps matching TRBD1 (6 bases). The length of the CDR3 is 14 residues. V was clipped by 1 base and J by 4 bases, with 11 bases between them. Germline V gene sequence: CDR1 DFQATT, CDR2 SNEGSKA (reference sequence).